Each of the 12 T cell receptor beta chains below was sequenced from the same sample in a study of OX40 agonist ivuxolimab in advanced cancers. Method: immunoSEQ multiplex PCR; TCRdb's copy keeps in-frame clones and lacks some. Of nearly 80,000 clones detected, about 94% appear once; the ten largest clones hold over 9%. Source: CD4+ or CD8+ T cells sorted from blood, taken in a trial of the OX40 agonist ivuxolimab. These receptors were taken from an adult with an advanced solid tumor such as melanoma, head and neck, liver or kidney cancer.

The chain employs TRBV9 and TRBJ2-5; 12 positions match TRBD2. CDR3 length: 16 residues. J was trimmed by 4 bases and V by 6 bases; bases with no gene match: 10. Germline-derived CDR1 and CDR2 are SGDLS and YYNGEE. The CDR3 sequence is CASTRLAGDPRETQYF. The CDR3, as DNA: TGTGCCAGCACCAGACTAGCGGGGGACCCCAGAGAGACCCAGTACTTC.

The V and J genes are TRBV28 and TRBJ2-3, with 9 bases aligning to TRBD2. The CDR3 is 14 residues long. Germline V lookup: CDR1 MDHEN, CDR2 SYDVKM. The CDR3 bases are TGTGCTTGGAGGTCTAGCGGGGTGACAGATACGCAGTATTTT. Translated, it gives CAWRSSGVTDTQYF.

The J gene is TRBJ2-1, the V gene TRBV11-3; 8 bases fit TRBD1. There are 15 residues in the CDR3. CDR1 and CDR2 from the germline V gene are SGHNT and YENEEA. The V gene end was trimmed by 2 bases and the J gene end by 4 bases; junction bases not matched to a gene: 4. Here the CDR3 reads CASSLPGTGYNEQFF. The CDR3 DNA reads TGTGCCAGCAGCTTACCCGGGACAGGATACAATGAGCAGTTCTTC.

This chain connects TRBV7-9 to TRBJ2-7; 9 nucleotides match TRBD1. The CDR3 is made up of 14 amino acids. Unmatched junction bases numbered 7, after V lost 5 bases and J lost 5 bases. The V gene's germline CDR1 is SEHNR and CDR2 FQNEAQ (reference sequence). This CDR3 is CASSPRDRDDEQYF. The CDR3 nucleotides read TGTGCCAGCAGCCCCCGGGACAGGGACGACGAGCAGTACTTC.

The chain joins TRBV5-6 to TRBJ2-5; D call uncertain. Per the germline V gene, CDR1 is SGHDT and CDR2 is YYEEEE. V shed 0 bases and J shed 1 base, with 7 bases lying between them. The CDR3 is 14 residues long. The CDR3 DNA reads TGTGCCAGCAGCTTGGGGGCAGCCCAAGAGACCCAGTACTTC. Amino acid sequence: CASSLGAAQETQYF.

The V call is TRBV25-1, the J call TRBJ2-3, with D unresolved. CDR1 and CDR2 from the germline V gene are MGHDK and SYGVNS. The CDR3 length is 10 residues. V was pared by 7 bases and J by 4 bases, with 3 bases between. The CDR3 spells CASIADTQYF. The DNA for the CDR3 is TGTGCCAGCATCGCAGATACGCAGTATTTT.

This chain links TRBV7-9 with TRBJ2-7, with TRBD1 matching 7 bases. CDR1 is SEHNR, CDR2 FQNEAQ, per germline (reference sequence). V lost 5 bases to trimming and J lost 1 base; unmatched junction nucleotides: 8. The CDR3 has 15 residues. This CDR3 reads CASSNTGTESYEQYF. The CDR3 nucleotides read TGTGCCAGCAGCAACACCGGGACAGAGTCCTACGAGCAGTACTTC. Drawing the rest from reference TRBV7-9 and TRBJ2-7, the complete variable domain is DTGVSQNPRHKITKRGQNVTFRCDPISEHNRLYWYRQTLGQGPEFLTYFQNEAQLEKSRLLSDRFSAERPKGSFSTLEIQRTEQGDSAMYLCASSNTGTESYEQYFGPGTRLTVT.

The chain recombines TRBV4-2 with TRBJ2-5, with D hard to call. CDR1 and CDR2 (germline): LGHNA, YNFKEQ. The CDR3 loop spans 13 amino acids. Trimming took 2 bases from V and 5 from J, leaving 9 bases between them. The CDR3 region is CASSQYVWETQYF. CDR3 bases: TGTGCCAGCAGCCAATACGTCTGGGAGACCCAGTACTTC.

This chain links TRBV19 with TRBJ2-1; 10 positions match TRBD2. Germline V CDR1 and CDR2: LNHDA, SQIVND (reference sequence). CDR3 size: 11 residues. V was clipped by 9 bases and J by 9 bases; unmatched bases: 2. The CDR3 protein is CASSGGGEQFF. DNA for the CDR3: TGTGCCAGCAGCGGGGGGGGTGAGCAGTTCTTC.

Written as DNA, the CDR3 is TGTGCCAGCAGTAACCCTGGTGTCTCCTACGAGCAGTACTTC. Translating it yields CASSNPGVSYEQYF. The chain joins TRBV2 to TRBJ2-7; D remains unclear. The CDR3 is 14 residues long. Trimming cost V 5 bases and J 0 bases, with 11 bases left between them. CDR1 SNHLY and CDR2 FYNNEI come from the germline V gene. Together with reference TRBV2 and TRBJ2-7, the CDR3 gives the full variable domain: EPEVTQTPSHQVTQMGQEVILRCVPISNHLYFYWYRQILGQKVEFLVSFYNNEISEKSEIFDDQFSVERPDGSNFTLKIRSTKLEDSAMYFCASSNPGVSYEQYFGPGTRLTVT.

CDR3 in amino acids: CASSSRLALGEQYF. In DNA, the CDR3 is TGTGCCAGCAGTTCGAGGCTAGCGCTCGGCGAGCAGTACTTC. The rearrangement uses TRBV28 and TRBJ2-7, with D possibly being TRBD2 (6 bases). Germline V gene lookup returns CDR1 MDHEN and CDR2 SYDVKM. V lost 4 bases and J 6 bases, leaving 16 bases between the germline ends. This CDR3 is built from 14 residues. The complete variable domain, with remaining parts taken from reference TRBV28 and TRBJ2-7, reads DVKVTQSSRYLVKRTGEKVFLECVQDMDHENMFWYRQDPGLGLRLIYFSYDVKMKEKGDIPEGYSVSREKKERFSLILESASTNQTSMYLCASSSRLALGEQYFGPGTRLTVT.

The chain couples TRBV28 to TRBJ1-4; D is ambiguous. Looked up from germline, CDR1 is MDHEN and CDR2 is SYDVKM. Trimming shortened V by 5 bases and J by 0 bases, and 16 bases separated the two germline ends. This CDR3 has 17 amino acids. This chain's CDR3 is CASSAPRRFATNEKLFF. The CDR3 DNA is TGTGCCAGCAGTGCCCCACGGAGGTTTGCAACTAATGAAAAACTGTTTTTT.